This TCR beta chain came from a study of shared clonotypes between healthy human individuals. Study conclusions and caveats: With a few donors compared, 4.5% to 6.5% of naive CD4 clonotypes were shared.

Remarks on this clone: No antigen is known for it.

Profiling relied on immunoSEQ multiplex PCR, and the TCRdb table lists in-frame clones only, not all of them. The sample includes about 2 million clones, roughly 94% of them seen just once. The CDR3 consists of 12 residues. Trimming took 3 bases from V and 10 from J, leaving 10 bases between them. Per the germline V gene, CDR1 is SEHNR and CDR2 is FQNEAQ (reference sequence). Sequencing was performed on naive CD4+ T cells sorted from blood. Documented subset: CD45RA+ positively selected. The rearrangement links TRBV7-9 to TRBJ1-3, with D tentatively TRBD1 (5 bases). The source of this sequence is a man aged 18 to 35 in good health. The CDR3 is CASSFTRDTIYF. The DNA for the CDR3 is TGTGCCAGCAGCTTCACCAGGGATACCATATATTTT.